This T cell receptor (beta chain) is drawn from a study of T cell clonotyping in hematopoietic cell transplantation. In the case of this clone: No antigen is known for it.

Method: immunoSEQ multiplex PCR; TCRdb's copy keeps in-frame clones and lacks some. The data show more than 55,000 clones, around 94% seen once. Study-wide findings and caveats: Few recipient clonotypes overlapped donors; over 95% were de novo at given depth. Without cell sorting, CD4 versus CD8 contributions remain unresolved.

V was cut by 6 bases and J by 4 bases, with 15 bases left in between. CDR1 MDHEN and CDR2 SYDVKM come from the germline V gene. This CDR3 spans 14 amino acids. The genes are TRBV28 and TRBJ1-2; weak D call: TRBD1 (5 bases). This receptor was obtained from a man in his forties or fifties in good health. Some clones in this sample may be carry-over from other donors' samples. The source material was peripheral blood mononuclear cells. The CDR3: CASSQGWITYGYTF. DNA for the CDR3: TGTGCCAGCAGCCAGGGTTGGATCACCTATGGCTACACCTTC.